Only a few counts were recorded for the clone carrying this T cell receptor (beta chain). This sample was included in a study of blood T cell repertoires in COVID-19. Study-wide context: Sites across the United States, Italy and Spain contributed samples from acute and convalescent COVID-19. The cDNA or gDNA used as material had been derived from T cells, B-cell-depleted T cells, or PBMCs.

The germline V gene encodes CDR1 MRHNA and CDR2 SNTAGT. V gave up 8 bases and J gave up 3 bases; unmatched junction bases: 9. The CDR3 runs to 15 residues. Study processing details: Scientists estimated how many nucleated cells there were by amplifying reference gene primers. The table came from immunoSEQ multiplex PCR; TCRdb's copy has only in-frame clones and leaves some out. D and trimming come from the DNA, and the V and J calls and clone size come from that table. This table has approximately 140,000 clones, approximately 90% appearing once. This receptor was taken from a middle-aged man with active or convalescent COVID-19. This chain links TRBV6-4 with TRBJ2-2; 7 nucleotides line up with TRBD1. The sequencing input was peripheral blood. CDR3 bases: TGTGCCAGCGCCCCGTTAGGGGGCGACACCGGGGAGCTGTTTTTT. Its protein is CASAPLGGDTGELFF.